One and the same sample provided the 10 T cell receptor beta chains below, sequenced in a study of shared clonotypes between healthy human individuals. The table came from immunoSEQ multiplex PCR; TCRdb's copy has only in-frame clones and leaves some out. The sample includes roughly 1,800,000 clones, roughly 94% of them seen just once. Naive-designated CD8 cells lacked CD45RO, were positively enriched for CCR7, and omitted terminally differentiated effector memory CD45RA+ cells. Sequencing was performed on naive CD8+ T cells sorted from blood. The receptor set was obtained from a man between 18 and 35 years old in good health.

V gene TRBV7-6 combines with J gene TRBJ2-2; TRBD2 agrees at 7 bases. The ends lost 5 bases at V and 4 bases at J; junction bases unmatched: 13. Germline V gene data show CDR1 as SGHVS and CDR2 as FNYEAQ. This CDR3 is 17 amino acids long. Written as DNA, the CDR3 is TGTGCCAGCAGCCCCGTGACTGGCGGGAGTAGCACCGGGGAGCTGTTTTTT. This translates into CASSPVTGGSSTGELFF.

The chain is built from TRBV6-5 and TRBJ1-2, with 7 nucleotides matching TRBD1. The germline V gene encodes CDR1 MNHEY and CDR2 SVGAGI. V lost 4 bases, J lost 6 bases, and 8 bases stayed unmatched. The CDR3 is 14 residues long. The CDR3: CASSSTGSFHGYTF. Written as DNA, the CDR3 is TGTGCCAGCAGTTCGACAGGGTCTTTTCATGGCTACACCTTC.

The chain has TRBV10-2 and TRBJ2-7; D is perhaps TRBD2 (5 bases). Germline lookup yields CDR1 WSHSY and CDR2 SAAADI. This CDR3 contains 14 residues. The V end was cut by 3 bases, the J end by 5 bases, with 14 bases between. Here the CDR3 DNA reads TGCGCCAGCAGTGATTTAGCGACCCTCCACGAGCAGTACTTC. Its protein is CASSDLATLHEQYF.

The genes are TRBV7-3 and TRBJ2-3, with D possibly matching TRBD2 (6 bases). Trimming cost V 4 bases and J 1 base, with 9 bases left between them. CDR3 length equals 14 residues. From germline, CDR1 is SGHTA and CDR2 FQGTGA. CDR3 loop: CASSSWGGTDTQYF. CDR3 coding DNA: TGTGCCAGCAGCTCCTGGGGGGGCACAGATACGCAGTATTTT. Full variable domain (remainder filled in from reference TRBV7-3 and TRBJ2-3): GAGVSQTPSNKVTEKGKYVELRCDPISGHTALYWYRQSLGQGPEFLIYFQGTGAADDSGLPNDRFFAVRPEGSVSTLKIQRTERGDSAVYLCASSSWGGTDTQYFGPGTRLTVL.

Points on this clone: One end of the junction fails to match germline, which may point to a read error. The chain joins TRBV19 to TRBJ2-1, with D unresolved. The CDR3 is made up of 14 amino acids. Germline V CDR1 and CDR2: LNHDA, SQIVND (reference sequence). As DNA, the CDR3 is TGTGCCAGCAGTAGTACGTCCTCCTACAATGAGCAGTTCTTC. Translated, it gives CASSSTSSYNEQFF.

J is TRBJ2-1 and V is TRBV19; D perhaps matches TRBD2 (6 bases). The CDR3 length is 15 residues. Between the trimmed V and J ends, which lost 7 bases and 0 bases, there was a span of 13 bases. Germline V gene sequence: CDR1 LNHDA, CDR2 SQIVND (reference sequence). The CDR3 here is CASIPDGSSYNEQFF. CDR3 DNA: TGTGCCAGTATCCCGGACGGGAGCTCCTACAATGAGCAGTTCTTC.

The genes are TRBV6-5 and TRBJ2-3; TRBD2 matches 9 bases. V was pared by 2 bases and J by 4 bases, with 7 bases of the junction left unmatched. CDR3 length: 16 residues. Germline CDR1 MNHEY, CDR2 SVGAGI. Here the CDR3 DNA reads TGTGCCAGCAGTTACGAGCGAGCGGGAGGTCCAGATACGCAGTATTTT. Amino acids: CASSYERAGGPDTQYF.

The chain recombines TRBV11-2 with TRBJ2-7, with D perhaps matching TRBD2 (6 bases). Looked up from germline, CDR1 is SGHAT and CDR2 is FQNNGV. The CDR3 runs 15 residues. Trimming left V 4 bases short and J 5 bases short, with 18 bases between. As DNA, the CDR3 is TGTGCCAGCAGCTCACCGACTAGAGGGAGTCACGAGCAGTACTTC. Encoded protein: CASSSPTRGSHEQYF.

The J gene is TRBJ2-1, the V gene TRBV4-1; tentatively, D is TRBD2 (6 bases). Germline CDR1 is MGHRA and CDR2 is YSYEKL. The germline V and J ends were trimmed by 3 bases and 7 bases, with 22 bases remaining between them. CDR3 size: 17 residues. CDR3 in amino acids: CASSHEPPSTGRNEQFF. The CDR3 nucleotides read TGCGCCAGCAGCCATGAGCCTCCGTCCACCGGGAGAAATGAGCAGTTCTTC.

The V and J genes are TRBV19 and TRBJ1-1; D remains ambiguous. Per the germline V gene, CDR1 is LNHDA and CDR2 is SQIVND (reference sequence). This CDR3 contains 12 residues. The ends were cut back, 7 bases at V and 5 bases at J, with 11 bases in the middle. The CDR3 coding sequence is TGTGCCAGTAAAACCGCCGGAACTGAAGCTTTCTTT. This codes for CASKTAGTEAFF.